The clone carrying this TCR beta chain showed up many times. Its antigen is unknown. A unique molecular identifier was attached to every TCR cDNA molecule. TCRdb re-derived calls from the 5' RACE reads in MiXCR, one entry per CDR3 protein. The sample holds approximately 9,600 distinct CDR3 sequences; roughly 12% are singletons and the top ten take 10% to 13%. Trimming took off 8 bases at V and 5 bases at J, with 12 bases between the two ends. Per the germline V gene, CDR1 is MNHEY and CDR2 is SVGEGT. The CDR3 contains 12 residues. The data originate from a study of spatial heterogeneity in lung cancer. Study observations and caveats: Tumor mutation counts were tracked by expanded intratumoral alpha and beta TCR counts.

Indicated time point: sample taken at primary tumor resection. Sequencing covered unsorted whole RNA taken from tumor, nontumor lung or frozen PBMC. This sequence was found in a male donor with early-stage non-small cell lung cancer. The material sequenced was lung tumor tissue, taken at surgery. J is TRBJ2-5 and V is TRBV6-2 or TRBV6-3, with D perhaps matching TRBD2 (6 bases). In DNA form, the CDR3 reads TGTGCCAGCGGGCCGAGCGGGGAGACCCAGTACTTC. The encoded protein is CASGPSGETQYF.